The TCR beta chain described here comes from a study of beta chain features in type 1 diabetes. The sample holds a few counts of this clone. Germline lookup yields CDR1 DFQATT and CDR2 SNEGSKA (reference sequence). V gave up 5 bases and J gave up 7 bases, with 9 bases separating them. The length of the CDR3 is 11 residues. As every portion of the isolated RNA was reverse transcribed, the sequencing read expressed TCRB transcripts. Repertoires were generated with immunoSEQ multiplex PCR, while TCRdb's copy carries only in-frame clones and drops some. The table includes hundreds of thousands of clones, approximately 12% detected once.

Sequenced input: naive CD4+ T cells from blood. This clonotype was obtained from a man younger than 35 in good health. V and J are TRBV20-1 and TRBJ2-1; D is undetermined. The CDR3 protein is CSASIVNEQFF. Here the CDR3 DNA reads TGCAGTGCTTCTATTGTTAATGAGCAGTTCTTC.